Listed here are 14 T cell receptor beta chains from one sample, sequenced in a study of blood T cell repertoires in COVID-19. Generated by immunoSEQ multiplex PCR, the TCRdb table keeps only in-frame clones and is missing some. The table lists 300,000 to 400,000 clones, 80% to 90% of them singletons. Input material: PBMCs or T cells enriched from blood (not recorded which). Receptor source: a man aged 18 to 29 who had recovered from COVID-19.

V usage is TRBV7-8 and J usage is TRBJ1-1; TRBD1 agrees at 8 bases. The CDR3 is 18 residues long. Germline CDR1 and CDR2: SGHVS and FQNEAQ. J was trimmed by 0 bases and V by 3 bases; bases with no gene match: 12. The CDR3 bases are TGTGCCAGCAGCTTTTTAGGGCGGGACAGGATTTTGAACACTGAAGCTTTCTTT. Its translation is CASSFLGRDRILNTEAFF.

The J gene is TRBJ2-3, the V gene TRBV15; a weak D match, TRBD2 (5 bases). The CDR3 extends over 14 amino acids. Germline V gene data show CDR1 as LNHNV and CDR2 as YYDKDF (reference sequence). The V gene lost 0 bases and the J gene lost 5 bases, with 9 bases spanning the gap. DNA of the CDR3: TGTGCCACCAGCAGAGATCGGGATCGAGATACGCAGTATTTT. Translated: CATSRDRDRDTQYF.

The chain uses TRBV5-1 and TRBJ1-1; 7 bases match TRBD1. CDR1 SGHRS and CDR2 YFSETQ come from the germline V gene. The CDR3 is 14 amino acids. Germline trimming cut 5 bases from V and 1 base from J; bases unmatched to any gene: 5. This chain's CDR3 is CASRLWTGNTEAFF. The CDR3 DNA reads TGCGCCAGCAGGCTGTGGACAGGGAACACTGAAGCTTTCTTT.

This clone was counted between two and nine times. The chain employs TRBV4-2 and TRBJ2-7, with 10 bases that match TRBD2. CDR1 and CDR2 (germline): LGHNA, YNFKEQ. This CDR3 comprises 18 residues. Trimming at V came to 1 base and at J to 0 bases, leaving 9 bases not matched to a gene. CDR3 DNA sequence: TGTGCCAGCAGCCAAGGGGGGTACCTAGCGGGGGTCTCCTACGAGCAGTACTTC. Protein sequence: CASSQGGYLAGVSYEQYF.

V gene TRBV7-9 combines with J gene TRBJ2-7; weak D call: TRBD2 (6 bases). The CDR3 runs 14 residues. Germline values: CDR1 SEHNR, CDR2 FQNEAQ (reference sequence). V lost 1 base, J lost 6 bases, and 13 bases lay in between. This CDR3 reads CASSLGFQGGEQYF. The DNA of the CDR3 is TGTGCCAGCAGCTTAGGGTTCCAGGGAGGCGAGCAGTACTTC.

V and J are TRBV5-1 and TRBJ2-7, with 9 bases that match TRBD2. The length of the CDR3 is 15 residues. The germline gives CDR1 SGHRS, CDR2 YFSETQ. The V segment lost 0 bases and the J segment 2 bases; nucleotides outside the gene matches: 3. The DNA of the CDR3 is TGCGCCAGCAGCTTGGTCGCGGGGGGGACCTACGAGCAGTACTTC. Its translation: CASSLVAGGTYEQYF.

The chain joins TRBV9 to TRBJ2-2; 8 bases match TRBD2. Per the germline V gene, CDR1 is SGDLS and CDR2 is YYNGEE. The J segment lost 4 bases and the V segment lost 0 bases, leaving 5 bases of the junction unmatched. The CDR3 totals 16 residues. The CDR3 nucleotides read TGTGCCAGCAGCGTAGGCGGGAGGCCCCTCACCGGGGAGCTGTTTTTT. Amino acids: CASSVGGRPLTGELFF.

In its sample, this clone was seen once. The chain combines TRBV27 with TRBJ1-2, with D unclear. CDR1 and CDR2 (germline): MNHEY, SMNVEV (reference sequence). This CDR3 has 15 amino acids. The germline V and J ends were trimmed by 2 bases and 4 bases, with 14 bases remaining between them. The CDR3: CASSLRQDVRYGYTF. CDR3 in DNA: TGTGCCAGCAGTTTACGGCAGGATGTTCGCTATGGCTACACCTTC.

This clone has just a few counts. The DNA of the CDR3 is TGCGCCAGCAGCGAGCACAGCGGGACCTACGAGCAGTACTTC. This codes for CASSEHSGTYEQYF. The chain is built from TRBV4-3 and TRBJ2-7, with 7 bases aligning to TRBD2. The CDR3 is made up of 14 amino acids. The V segment lost 5 bases and the J segment 2 bases; nucleotides outside the gene matches: 6. CDR1 and CDR2 from the germline V gene are LGHNA and YSLEER.

The chain joins TRBV14 to TRBJ2-2; a weak D match, TRBD1 (6 bases). This CDR3 has 14 residues. The V end was cut by 4 bases, the J end by 1 base, with 7 bases between. CDR1 SGHDN and CDR2 FVKESK come from the germline V gene. CDR3 DNA sequence: TGTGCCAGCAGCCGGACAGTGAACACCGGGGAGCTGTTTTTT. Translation gives CASSRTVNTGELFF.

The chain carries TRBV6-4 and TRBJ1-5; the match to TRBD1 covers 7 bases. Germline trimming cut 8 bases from V and 3 bases from J; bases unmatched to any gene: 4. Germline-derived CDR1 and CDR2 are MRHNA and SNTAGT. CDR3 length equals 13 residues. The chain's CDR3 is CASSQGFNQPQHF. CDR3 bases: TGTGCCAGCTCACAGGGGTTCAATCAGCCCCAGCATTTT.

The table lists this clone with a count of one. This chain joins TRBV16 and TRBJ1-3; the D gene is possibly TRBD1 (6 bases). CDR3 length: 15 residues. V lost 1 base and J 2 bases, leaving 9 bases between the germline ends. Germline loops: CDR1 KGHSY, CDR2 FQNENV. The CDR3 region is CASSQFGGPGNTIYF. As DNA, the CDR3 is TGTGCCAGCAGCCAATTCGGGGGGCCTGGAAACACCATATATTTT.

The chain combines TRBV18 with TRBJ2-7; D might be TRBD2 (6 bases). In germline, CDR1 is KGHSH, CDR2 LQKENI. CDR3 length: 14 amino acids. Trimming left V 2 bases short and J 2 bases short, with 10 bases between. CDR3 in DNA: TGTGCCAGCTCACCAGGGAGGAGCACCTACGAGCAGTACTTC. Translated: CASSPGRSTYEQYF.

The gene calls are TRBV3-1 (or the pseudogene TRBV3-2) and TRBJ1-1; D is undetermined. The length of the CDR3 is 15 residues. From germline, CDR1 is LGHDT and CDR2 YNNKEL (reference sequence). The ends were cut back, 1 base at V and 7 bases at J, with 16 bases in the middle. The CDR3 DNA follows: TGTGCCAGCAGCCAAGGATGGGTCGGAGGAGGTGAAGCTTTCTTT. This encodes CASSQGWVGGGEAFF.